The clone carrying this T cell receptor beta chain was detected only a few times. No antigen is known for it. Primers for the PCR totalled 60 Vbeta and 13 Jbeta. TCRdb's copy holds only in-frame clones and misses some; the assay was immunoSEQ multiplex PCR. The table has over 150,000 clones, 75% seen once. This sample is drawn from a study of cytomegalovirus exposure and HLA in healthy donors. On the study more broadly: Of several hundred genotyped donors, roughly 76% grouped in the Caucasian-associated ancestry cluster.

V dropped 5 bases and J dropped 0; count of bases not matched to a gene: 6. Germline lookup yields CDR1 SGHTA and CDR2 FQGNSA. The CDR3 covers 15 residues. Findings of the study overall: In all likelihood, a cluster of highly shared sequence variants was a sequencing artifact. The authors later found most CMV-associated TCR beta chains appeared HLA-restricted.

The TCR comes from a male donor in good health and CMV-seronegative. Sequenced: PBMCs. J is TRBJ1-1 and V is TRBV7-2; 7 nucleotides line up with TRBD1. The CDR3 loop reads CASSAKQGLNTEAFF. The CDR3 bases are TGTGCCAGCAGCGCAAAACAGGGGCTGAACACTGAAGCTTTCTTT.